The 13 T cell receptor beta chains presented below share a single source sample, sequenced in a study of technical replicates of blood from a handful of donors. The method was immunoSEQ multiplex PCR; TCRdb's version includes in-frame clones alone and lacks a portion of them. The repertoire includes 99,000 or so clones, roughly 96% of them detected once, and roughly 0.2% sits in the top ten. Material: T cells isolated from PBMCs. The receptors stem from a human donor in good health.

V gene TRBV9 combines with J gene TRBJ2-5; D perhaps matches TRBD1 (5 bases). Trimming removed 3 bases at V and 2 bases at J, with 14 bases between. CDR1 and CDR2 from the germline V gene are SGDLS and YYNGEE. The CDR3 loop spans 15 amino acids. The CDR3 spells CASSAYTGDQETQYF. The CDR3 DNA sequence: TGTGCCAGCAGCGCGTATACAGGCGATCAAGAGACCCAGTACTTC.

V gene TRBV2 combines with J gene TRBJ2-7; 8 bases are shared with TRBD1. With V trimmed by 5 bases and J by 5 bases, 5 bases remained unmatched. In germline, CDR1 is SNHLY, CDR2 FYNNEI. The length of the CDR3 is 13 residues. The CDR3 bases are TGTGCCAGCAGTATCGACAGGGGTAACGAGCAGTACTTC. Translating gives CASSIDRGNEQYF.

The chain links TRBV27 to TRBJ1-1, with D hard to call. The CDR3 contains 15 residues. V lost 6 bases and J lost 0, with 14 bases in between. Germline V gene lookup returns CDR1 MNHEY and CDR2 SMNVEV (reference sequence). CDR3 region: CASSPEGGLNTEAFF. The CDR3 DNA is TGTGCCAGCAGCCCGGAGGGTGGTTTGAACACTGAAGCTTTCTTT.

V is TRBV28 and J is TRBJ2-1; D unclear. CDR1 and CDR2 (germline): MDHEN, SYDVKM. The CDR3 length is 14 residues. V lost 6 bases and J 3 bases, leaving 12 bases between the germline ends. The CDR3 sequence is CASSLEQVYNEQFF. The CDR3 coding sequence is TGTGCCAGCAGCCTAGAACAAGTCTACAATGAGCAGTTCTTC.

V gene TRBV14 combines with J gene TRBJ2-7; TRBD1 is a possible D gene (5 bases). Germline-derived CDR1 and CDR2 are SGHDN and FVKESK. V was pared by 1 base and J by 4 bases, with 11 bases between. The CDR3 length is 14 residues. CDR3 protein: CASSQGQPEYEQYF. The CDR3 DNA follows: TGTGCCAGCAGCCAAGGACAGCCCGAGTACGAGCAGTACTTC.

This sequence joins TRBV28 and TRBJ2-3; 12 nucleotides agree with TRBD2. Looked up from germline, CDR1 is MDHEN and CDR2 is SYDVKM. The length of the CDR3 is 19 residues. J lost 0 bases, V lost 6 bases, and 13 bases had no gene match. The CDR3 loop reads CASSLGGLAGYWSTDTQYF. Here the CDR3 DNA reads TGTGCCAGCAGCCTTGGGGGACTAGCGGGCTACTGGAGCACAGATACGCAGTATTTT.

The CDR3 nucleotides are TGTGCTAGTGGTTTGCCGCAAAACGGACAGGGACGGGAGACCCAGTACTTC. Residues: CASGLPQNGQGRETQYF. The chain links TRBV12-5 to TRBJ2-5; 8 positions match TRBD1. J lost 5 bases, V lost 2 bases, and 13 bases had no gene match. This CDR3 has 17 residues. CDR1 is LGHNT and CDR2 is FRNRAP in the germline V gene.

The rearrangement joins TRBV4-1 to TRBJ1-3; D ambiguous. There are 13 residues in the CDR3. The germline V and J ends were trimmed by 0 bases and 5 bases, with 5 bases remaining between them. From germline, CDR1 is MGHRA and CDR2 YSYEKL. The CDR3 coding sequence is TGCGCCAGCAGCCAAGAGTCTAGAAACACCATATATTTT. This sequence encodes CASSQESRNTIYF.

This chain joins TRBV27 and TRBJ1-1, with 9 bases that match TRBD1. Germline V CDR1 and CDR2: MNHEY, SMNVEV (reference sequence). This CDR3 is built from 12 residues. Trimming took 6 bases from V and 11 from J; bases not matched to a gene: 7. CDR3 coding DNA: TGTGCCAGCAGGGGAACAGGGGGCGCGGCTTTCTTT. Protein product: CASRGTGGAAFF.

This chain connects TRBV10-2 to TRBJ1-5; TRBD1 might be the D (5 bases). The CDR3 sequence is 15 residues long. V dropped 6 bases and J dropped 0 bases, with 12 bases sitting between them. Germline loops: CDR1 WSHSY, CDR2 SAAADI. This CDR3 reads CASRDDRHSNQPQHF. The DNA of the CDR3 is TGCGCCAGCAGGGACGACAGACATAGCAATCAGCCCCAGCATTTT.

The chain links TRBV6-6 to TRBJ2-3; TRBD1 might be the D (6 bases). Germline CDR1 reads MNHNY; CDR2 reads SVGAGI (reference sequence). Trimming took off 5 bases at V and 10 bases at J, with 13 bases between the two ends. The CDR3 is made up of 12 amino acids. In nucleotides, the CDR3 is TGTGCCAGCAGTACAGACAGGCGCTCGCAGTATTTT. It translates to CASSTDRRSQYF.

The chain combines TRBV6-1 with TRBJ1-1; D is unclear. Germline V gene lookup returns CDR1 MNHNS and CDR2 SASEGT. Trimming removed 2 bases at V and 4 bases at J, with 11 bases between. The CDR3 extends over 14 amino acids. The CDR3 DNA is TGTGCCAGCAGTGAAATGGGTCCAGGCACTGAAGCTTTCTTT. Protein product: CASSEMGPGTEAFF.

The chain is built from TRBV29-1 and TRBJ2-7; 9 bases are a match to TRBD2. The junction had 0 bases not matched to a gene; V was cut back by 0 bases and J by 3 bases. Germline lookup yields CDR1 SQVTM and CDR2 ANQGSEA. The CDR3 totals 13 residues. In nucleotides, the CDR3 is TGCAGCGTTGAAGATAGCGGGAGCTACGAGCAGTACTTC. It translates to CSVEDSGSYEQYF.